A single sample gave rise to the 4 T cell receptor beta chains below, sequenced in a study of cytomegalovirus exposure and HLA in healthy donors. The primer mix had 60 Vbeta and 13 Jbeta primers. This table comes from immunoSEQ multiplex PCR, and its TCRdb copy is limited to in-frame clones, with some not included. The sample holds around 150,000 clones, 75% to 80% seen once. Material for sequencing was PBMCs. These receptors all stem from a woman aged 40 to 50 in good health and CMV-seropositive.

The chain employs TRBV7-9 and TRBJ2-7; 11 bases agree with TRBD2. CDR1 is SEHNR, CDR2 FQNEAQ, per germline (reference sequence). This CDR3 comprises 15 residues. V lost 5 bases and J lost 3; bases outside the gene matches: 6. The chain's CDR3 is CASSNRTSGRYEQYF. The CDR3 DNA reads TGTGCCAGCAGCAACCGGACTAGCGGGCGCTACGAGCAGTACTTC.

This clone showed up just a few times. The V and J genes are TRBV18 and TRBJ1-1; D is uncertain. The CDR3 runs to 13 residues. CDR1 and CDR2 from the germline V gene are KGHSH and LQKENI. V gave up 2 bases and J gave up 11 bases, with 15 bases separating them. As DNA, the CDR3 is TGTGCCAGCTCACCAGAACTATACATGTCGGCTTTCTTT. Protein product: CASSPELYMSAFF.

Only one count was recorded for this clone. The V call is TRBV9, the J call TRBJ2-2; a possible D gene is TRBD2 (5 bases). Germline V gives CDR1 SGDLS, CDR2 YYNGEE. This CDR3 is built from 13 residues. V was cut by 2 bases and J by 6 bases, with 8 bases left in between. The CDR3 is CASSVLGAGELFF. CDR3 nucleotides: TGTGCCAGCAGCGTTCTGGGAGCCGGGGAGCTGTTTTTT.

The J gene is TRBJ2-3, the V gene TRBV6-6, with 10 bases identical to TRBD2. The germline V gene has CDR1 MNHNY and CDR2 SVGAGI (reference sequence). The trim removed 7 bases at V and 2 bases at J, leaving 6 bases unmatched. This CDR3 is built from 15 residues. The CDR3 loop is CASTVAGGYTDTQYF. CDR3 nucleotide sequence: TGTGCCAGCACCGTAGCGGGAGGCTACACAGATACGCAGTATTTT.